This TCR beta chain was obtained from a study of shared clonotypes between healthy human individuals (dated by TCRdb to between 2020 and 2021). Broadly, across the study: Three men and two women, aged 18 to 49 years, made up the cohort. For each donor, three plates each were used for CD4 naive and CD4 memory, two plates were used for CD8 naive, and one plate was used for CD8 memory. Blood TCR repertoires of 5 or 6 healthy adults were deeply sequenced to estimate repertoire size and the extent of clonotype sharing between individuals. Libraries were prepared and TCR repertoires were sequenced by different laboratories using diverse techniques, in order to increase sequencing depth and limit assay-specific biases. Leukapheresis yielded between about 0.9 and 9 billion PBMCs per donor. The paper as a whole reports these results and caveats: Across several donors, roughly 5.1% of naive CD4, around 3.3% of naive CD8, around 2.1% of memory CD4, and roughly 0.4% of memory CD8 clonotypes were shared. Larger estimated clonotype richness was generally found for naive subsets than for memory subsets. The genetic and exposure-history diversity represented was limited by the small number of donors. Only blood was sampled, and tissue TCR repertoires likely differ from those in blood. Compared with non-shared clonotypes, clonotypes shared by all four sorted-subset donors had higher generation probabilities. Pairwise subsampling indicated that sequencing depth was expected to affect the degree of clonotype sharing among donors. Rarefaction of sorted-subset datasets indicated incomplete sequencing despite the large sequencing depth.

TCR CDR3 regions were amplified from genomic DNA by multiplex PCR using the deep immunoSEQ assay. Extracted genomic DNA from each cell subset was distributed evenly across all wells of several immunoSEQ 96-well plates, and each plate was treated as a replicate. Each replicate PCR for sorted subsets received 150 to 250 ng genomic DNA, equal to about 29,000 T cell genomes. The purified libraries were quantified using a Qubit 3.0 fluorometer, sized with a Bioanalyzer 2100, and then quantified again using the KAPA Library Quantification kit. A separate single-read 150-cycle Illumina NextSeq 550 flow cell was used to sequence each immunoSEQ 96-well plate. For the original study's pipeline: The immunoSEQ output contained only junctional sequences without quality scores, so filtering could not match that applied to full-length reads. Sequences were annotated with PyIR, a Python wrapper for IgBLAST v1.9, and V/J genes and CDR3 were assigned using IMGT germline references. Reads were filtered out if the reads had weak V/J assignments (E-value above 1e-6), no CDR3, stop codons, out-of-frame junctions, or ambiguous translated residues. A V3J clonotype was defined by an identical inferred V gene, J gene, and CDR3 amino acid sequence. Percentage overlap between repertoires was calculated by dividing the number of shared unique clonotypes by the size of the smaller repertoire. RTK rarefaction, the Chao1 estimator, and Recon v2.1 estimates of unobserved clonotypes were used to assess repertoire richness. OLGA was used to compute generation probabilities for all TCRbeta clonotypes that the gDNA method yielded from a few donors. The table was pulled from immuneACCESS by TCRdb, which kept in-frame rearrangements only. Such tables lose some clones; where checked, under half of the loss comes from unresolved V genes, and the rest has no known cause. That table supplies the V and J calls and clone size; D and trimming were determined from the DNA. This sample gives 2 million to 2.5 million clones in total; 90% to 95% of them show up just once. 0.39% of the sample rests with the top ten.

For this clone: Its specific antigen is unknown. Within one base of it there is no much larger clone, and no base qualities were kept.

The donors were healthy, HIV-negative adults who had no recently reported acute infections or vaccinations. Only Caucasian adults living in Nashville, Tennessee, USA were represented among the donors. CD4+ T cells were enriched by magnetic negative selection; naive cells were then positively selected on CD45RA, and the negative fraction formed the memory subset. Blood was obtained by leukapheresis, after which PBMCs were separated by Ficoll-Histopaque density gradient centrifugation and cryopreserved in liquid nitrogen vapor phase. Analytical flow cytometry was used to check the purity and quantity of each magnetically sorted T cell population. Genomic DNA was isolated from each sorted fraction and quantified by UV absorbance on a Nanodrop 2000c. The source of this sequence is a man aged 18 to 29 in good health. Some clones in this sample may be carry-over from other donors' samples. Sequenced sample: naive CD4+ T cells from PBMCs. The cell subset or site label corresponds to: CD45RA+ positively selected.

The DNA is as follows: TGTGCCACCAGCAGGCAGACAGGGAAGAATGAAAAACTGTTTTTT. Its coded protein is CATSRQTGKNEKLFF. The V gene is TRBV15 and the J gene is TRBJ1-4; 7 of the junction bases match TRBD1. Per the germline V gene (reference sequence), LNHNV is the CDR1 and YYDKDF is the CDR2. The CDR3 numbers 15 residues from cysteine through phenylalanine. Of all the DNA, just the CDR3 is kept, 45 bases in frame from base 1. V and J are trimmed by 3 bases and 5 bases, and the gene matches miss 6 bases of the junction.